A selection of T cell receptor beta chains follows, all from one sample in a study of cytomegalovirus exposure and HLA in healthy donors. Profiling relied on immunoSEQ multiplex PCR, and the TCRdb table lists in-frame clones only, not all of them. Here the sample spans approximately 200,000 clones, about nine tenths being singletons. The sequencing input was PBMCs. All receptors come from a woman younger than 30 in good health and CMV-seronegative. Each CDR3 is given without its conserved first and last residue. D genes are given only for firm matches. Clone size, where shown, is once, few, many, or a class for clones that have expanded.

clone_size v_call d_call cdr3_aa
NA TRBV14 TRBD1 ASSQVKGGGTEAF
NA TRBV21-1 NA ASSKGYGGFRDGYT
NA TRBV6-5 TRBD1 ASSRNRGNTEAF
few TRBV7-7 NA ASSPSGVDTGELF
NA TRBV6-5 NA ASTWDLGGAEQY
NA TRBV11-3 NA ASSLGKSSYNEQF
NA TRBV28 TRBD1 ASIFRGRGNQPQH
NA TRBV10-2 NA ASKRGEGTEAF
NA TRBV6-1 NA ASMEQGEKLF
NA TRBV7-9 NA ASSPGHLPYNEQF
NA TRBV6-5 TRBD2 ASSYLAGETQY
NA TRBV2 NA ASSESLRPEAF
NA TRBV28 TRBD1 ASSSRTGRQPQH
NA TRBV7-9 TRBD2 ASSPEAGESYNEQF
NA TRBV7-2 NA ASSLLRETQY
NA TRBV10-2 NA ASSESTKFVSYEQY
NA TRBV19 TRBD1 ASSLQGSAGQKLF
NA TRBV7-2 TRBD2 ASSRTSGTSTDTQY
NA TRBV2 TRBD1 ARNRDRNTGELF
NA TRBV7-6 NA ASSLAAAYTGELF
few TRBV27 TRBD1 ASSSAGGRTEAF
NA TRBV7-7 TRBD2 ASSIQSREGETQY
NA TRBV15 TRBD2 ATSTRDGGEETQY
NA TRBV4-1 NA ASSPDSPLIQPQH
NA TRBV18 NA ASSPLQLNTGELF
NA TRBV30 TRBD1 AWRDRQGATEAF
once TRBV10-2 TRBD1 ASSREGQGGSPLH
NA TRBV6-1 NA AIRTDLYNEQF
NA TRBV29-1 NA SVSQEGGEKLF
once TRBV2 NA ASSLRQFNEQF
NA TRBV29-1 NA SVVRDSVNYGYT
NA TRBV6-1 NA ASKSEFARVAEAF
NA TRBV11-2 TRBD1 ASSTYRGATDTQY
NA TRBV27 TRBD2 ASTSLRLAGEFTGELF
NA TRBV19 NA ASSAGTRSNQPQH
NA TRBV9 TRBD1 ASSPGQATYNEQF
NA TRBV6-7 TRBD2 ASSYFRTSGGYEQY
NA TRBV9 NA ASSSPEGYT
NA TRBV11-3 NA ASSFGLAASTDTQY
NA TRBV7-3 TRBD2 ASSLTVAGGNTDTQY
NA TRBV2 TRBD1 ASSADRGQTQY
NA TRBV19 NA ACGLPRGAYYGYT
NA TRBV6-5 TRBD1 ASSPDRGNEKLF
once TRBV29-1 TRBD2 SASGTGELF
NA TRBV28 TRBD1 ASLRTTGVFYEQY
NA TRBV28 TRBD1 ASNLPGQGLNTEAF